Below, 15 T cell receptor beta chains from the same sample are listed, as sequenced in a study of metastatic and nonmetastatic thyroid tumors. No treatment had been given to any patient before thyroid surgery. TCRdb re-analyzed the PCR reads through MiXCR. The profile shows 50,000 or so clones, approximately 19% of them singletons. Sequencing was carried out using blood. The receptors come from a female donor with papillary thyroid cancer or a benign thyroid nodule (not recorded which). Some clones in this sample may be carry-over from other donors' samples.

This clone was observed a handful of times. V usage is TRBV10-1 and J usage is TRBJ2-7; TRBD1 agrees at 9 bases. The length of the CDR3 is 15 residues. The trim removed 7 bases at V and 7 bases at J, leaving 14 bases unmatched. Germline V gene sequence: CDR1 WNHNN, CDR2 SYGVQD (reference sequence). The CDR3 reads CASTLTGGEGFEQYF. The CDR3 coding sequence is TGCGCCAGCACTTTAACAGGGGGCGAGGGGTTTGAGCAGTACTTC.

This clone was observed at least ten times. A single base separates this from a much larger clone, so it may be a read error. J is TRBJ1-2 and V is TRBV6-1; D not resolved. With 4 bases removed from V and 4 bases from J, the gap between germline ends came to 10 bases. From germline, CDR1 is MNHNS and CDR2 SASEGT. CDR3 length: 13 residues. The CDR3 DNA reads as TGTGCCAGCAGTGCCGGGAGCGCCTATGGCTACACCTTC. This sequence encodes CASSAGSAYGYTF.

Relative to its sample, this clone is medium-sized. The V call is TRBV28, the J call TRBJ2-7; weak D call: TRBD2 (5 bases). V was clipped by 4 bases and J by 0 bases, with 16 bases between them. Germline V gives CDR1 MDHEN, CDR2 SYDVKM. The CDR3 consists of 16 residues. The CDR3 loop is CASSSPSGISSYEQYF. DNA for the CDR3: TGTGCCAGCAGTTCCCCCTCGGGGATCAGCTCCTACGAGCAGTACTTC.

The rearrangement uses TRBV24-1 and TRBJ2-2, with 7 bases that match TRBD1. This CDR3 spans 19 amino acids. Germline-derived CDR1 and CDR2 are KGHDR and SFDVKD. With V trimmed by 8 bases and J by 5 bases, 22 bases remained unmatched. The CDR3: CATIPTPGGHGVTTGELFF. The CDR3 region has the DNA TGTGCCACCATTCCTACCCCAGGGGGACATGGGGTTACTACCGGGGAGCTGTTTTTT.

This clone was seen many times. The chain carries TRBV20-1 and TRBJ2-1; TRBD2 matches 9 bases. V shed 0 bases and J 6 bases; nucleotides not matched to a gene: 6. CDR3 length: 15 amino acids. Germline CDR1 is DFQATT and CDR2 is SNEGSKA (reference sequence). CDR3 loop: CSARDVAGERNEQFF. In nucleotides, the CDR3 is TGCAGTGCTAGAGATGTAGCGGGAGAACGCAATGAGCAGTTCTTC.

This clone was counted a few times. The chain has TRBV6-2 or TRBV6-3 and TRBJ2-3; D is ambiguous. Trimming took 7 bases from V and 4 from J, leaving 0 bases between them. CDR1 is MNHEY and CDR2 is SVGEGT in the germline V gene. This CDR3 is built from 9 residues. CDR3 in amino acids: CASTDTQYF. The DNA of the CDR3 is TGTGCCAGCACAGATACGCAGTATTTT.

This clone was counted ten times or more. The CDR3 nucleotides are TGCGCCAGCAGCGGACTAACAGAACTCACGAACACCGGGGAGCTGTTTTTT. Encoded protein: CASSGLTELTNTGELFF. This chain links TRBV5-1 with TRBJ2-2; a weak D match, TRBD2 (6 bases). The length of the CDR3 is 17 residues. V lost 4 bases to trimming and J lost 0 bases, with 16 bases between them. Germline V gives CDR1 SGHRS, CDR2 YFSETQ. Full variable domain (remainder filled in from reference TRBV5-1 and TRBJ2-2): KAGVTQTPRYLIKTRGQQVTLSCSPISGHRSVSWYQQTPGQGLQFLFEYFSETQRNKGNFPGRFSGRQFSNSRSEMNVSTLELGDSALYLCASSGLTELTNTGELFFGEGSRLTVL.

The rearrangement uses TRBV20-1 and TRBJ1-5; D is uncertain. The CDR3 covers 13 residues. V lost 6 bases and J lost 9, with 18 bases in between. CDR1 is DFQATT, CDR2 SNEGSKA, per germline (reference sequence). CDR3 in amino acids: CSAQDGVQWPQHF. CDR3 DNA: TGCAGTGCCCAGGACGGGGTGCAGTGGCCCCAGCATTTT.

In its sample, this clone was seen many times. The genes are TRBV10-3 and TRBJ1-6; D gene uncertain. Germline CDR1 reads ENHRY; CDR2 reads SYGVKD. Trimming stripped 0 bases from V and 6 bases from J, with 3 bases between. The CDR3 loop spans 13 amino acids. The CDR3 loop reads CAISESFNSPLHF. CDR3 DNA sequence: TGTGCCATCAGTGAGTCTTTTAATTCACCCCTCCACTTT.

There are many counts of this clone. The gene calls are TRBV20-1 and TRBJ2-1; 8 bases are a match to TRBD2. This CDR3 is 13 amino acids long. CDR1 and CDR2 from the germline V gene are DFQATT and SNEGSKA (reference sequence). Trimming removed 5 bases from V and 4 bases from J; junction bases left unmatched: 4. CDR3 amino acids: CSAEREPYNEQFF. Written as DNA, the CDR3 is TGCAGTGCTGAGCGGGAGCCATACAATGAGCAGTTCTTC.

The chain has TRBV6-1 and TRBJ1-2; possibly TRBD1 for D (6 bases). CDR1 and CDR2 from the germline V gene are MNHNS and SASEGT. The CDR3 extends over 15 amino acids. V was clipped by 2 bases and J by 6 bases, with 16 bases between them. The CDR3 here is CASSEPGQFNHGYTF. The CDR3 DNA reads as TGTGCCAGCAGTGAACCTGGACAGTTCAACCATGGCTACACCTTC.

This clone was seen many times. The CDR3 bases are TGTGCCAGCAGCTCATTACCTTTCGCCTACAATGAGCAGTTCTTC. Encoded protein: CASSSLPFAYNEQFF. The gene calls are TRBV7-6 and TRBJ2-1; D is undetermined. The germline CDR1 and CDR2 sequences are SGHVS and FNYEAQ. The CDR3 contains 15 residues. With 4 bases removed from V and 2 bases from J, the gap between germline ends came to 12 bases.

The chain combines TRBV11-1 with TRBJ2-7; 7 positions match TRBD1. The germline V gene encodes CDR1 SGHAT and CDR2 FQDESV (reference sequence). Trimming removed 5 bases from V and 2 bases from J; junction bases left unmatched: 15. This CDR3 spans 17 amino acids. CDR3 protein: CASSVGGFRSAPYEQYF. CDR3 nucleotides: TGTGCCAGCAGCGTAGGGGGCTTCCGTAGTGCCCCCTACGAGCAGTACTTC.

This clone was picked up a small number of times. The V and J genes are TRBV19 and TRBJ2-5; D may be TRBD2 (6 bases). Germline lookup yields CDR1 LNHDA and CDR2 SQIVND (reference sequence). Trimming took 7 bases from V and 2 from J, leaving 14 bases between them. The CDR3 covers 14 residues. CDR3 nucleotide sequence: TGTGCCAGTAAAACGACTAGATATCAAGAGACCCAGTACTTC. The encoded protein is CASKTTRYQETQYF.

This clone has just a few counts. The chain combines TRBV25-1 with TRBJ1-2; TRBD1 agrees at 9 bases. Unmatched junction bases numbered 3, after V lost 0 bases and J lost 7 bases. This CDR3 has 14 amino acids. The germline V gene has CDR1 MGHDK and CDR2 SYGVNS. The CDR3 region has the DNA TGTGCCAGCAGTGAATATATGACAGGGGGTGGCTACACCTTC. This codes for CASSEYMTGGGYTF.